The 29 T cell receptor beta chains given below trace back to one sample, sequenced in a study. The TRBV12-4/TRBJ1-2 clonotypes were amplified using barcode primers with ligated adaptors. TCRdb re-called the multiplex PCR reads with MiXCR, one entry per CDR3 protein. In the table there are 420 or so distinct CDR3 sequences, about a fifth of which are singletons. Sequenced input: naive CD4+ T cells sorted from blood. Indicated subset: naive CD4+ T cells, CD4+CD45RA+CD25-. The receptors were sampled from a female donor with breast cancer.

This chain links TRBV12-3 or TRBV12-4 with TRBJ1-2; D gene unclear. CDR3 length: 10 residues. Trimming took 6 bases from V and 9 from J, leaving 8 bases between them. CDR3 DNA sequence: TGTGCCAGCAGCCAGCGGAGCTACACCTTC. Translation gives CASSQRSYTF.

This clonotype is hyperexpanded in the sample. This sequence joins TRBV12-3 or TRBV12-4 and TRBJ1-2, with D unclear. This CDR3 spans 14 amino acids. V shed 3 bases and J shed 7 bases, with 15 bases lying between them. Written as DNA, the CDR3 is TGTGCCAGCAGTTTGGAGAGGCTTTCAAGTGGCTACACCTTC. Its protein product is CASSLERLSSGYTF.

In its sample, this clonotype ranks as large. V is TRBV12-3 or TRBV12-4 and J is TRBJ1-2, with D possibly being TRBD1 (6 bases). V gave up 6 bases and J gave up 5 bases, with 16 bases separating them. The CDR3 covers 14 residues. CDR3 in amino acids: CASSLHDRQYGYTF. CDR3 coding DNA: TGTGCCAGCAGCCTACATGACAGGCAGTATGGCTACACCTTC.

The V call is TRBV12-3 or TRBV12-4, the J call TRBJ1-2; no reliable D call. The CDR3 loop spans 12 amino acids. Deletions cut 5 bases from V and 8 bases from J, with 12 bases between. CDR3 DNA sequence: TGTGCCAGCAGTCCTGAGGGATACGGCTACACCTTC. Protein product: CASSPEGYGYTF.

V is TRBV12-3 or TRBV12-4 and J is TRBJ1-2; tentatively, D is TRBD1 (5 bases). Deletions cut 5 bases from V and 0 bases from J, with 7 bases between. This CDR3 contains 13 residues. The CDR3 DNA is TGTGCCAGCAGTCAGGACACTAACTATGGCTACACCTTC. Translated, it gives CASSQDTNYGYTF.

A note on this clonotype: An end of the junction differs from the germline gene, which may be a read error. The chain combines TRBV12-3 or TRBV12-4 with TRBJ1-2, with 8 bases identical to TRBD1. The CDR3 extends over 14 amino acids. CDR3 bases: TGTGCCAACAGTCACCTGGGACAGGTGGATGGCTACACCTTC. Translating it yields CANSHLGQVDGYTF.

The V call is TRBV12-3 or TRBV12-4, the J call TRBJ1-2, with 10 bases identical to TRBD1. V lost 4 bases to trimming and J lost 1 base; unmatched junction nucleotides: 3. The CDR3 runs to 15 residues. CDR3 sequence reads: CASSYRDRGNYGYTF. Written as DNA, the CDR3 is TGTGCCAGCAGTTACCGGGACAGGGGTAACTATGGCTACACCTTC.

This clonotype has only a few counts. This chain links TRBV12-3 or TRBV12-4 with TRBJ1-2; weak D call: TRBD1 (5 bases). With 4 bases removed from V and 2 bases from J, the gap between germline ends came to 20 bases. This CDR3 is 17 amino acids long. The CDR3 nucleotides read TGTGCCAGCAGTTCCTCGGAGTGGACACCTGGCAACTATGGCTACACCTTC. Encoded protein: CASSSSEWTPGNYGYTF.

This clonotype is medium-sized by share. V is TRBV12-3 or TRBV12-4 and J is TRBJ1-2; no clear D gene. The V gene lost 5 bases and the J gene lost 7 bases, with 14 bases spanning the gap. CDR3 length: 13 residues. The CDR3 bases are TGTGCCAGCAGTATCGGGGAGTTTGGTGGCTACACCTTC. It is translated as CASSIGEFGGYTF.

By sample share, this clonotype is large. CDR3 region: CASSPNRQVDGYTF. CDR3 DNA sequence: TGTGCCAGCAGTCCAAACCGACAGGTTGATGGCTACACCTTC. This chain connects TRBV12-3 or TRBV12-4 to TRBJ1-2; possibly TRBD1 for D (6 bases). Trimming shortened V by 5 bases and J by 6 bases, and 16 bases separated the two germline ends. The CDR3 extends over 14 amino acids.

This clonotype is labeled hyperexpanded. This rearrangement joins TRBV12-3 or TRBV12-4 to TRBJ1-2; no clear D gene. The CDR3 consists of 15 residues. With 7 bases removed from V and 1 base from J, the gap between germline ends came to 16 bases. The CDR3 region has the DNA TGTGCCAGCAAATCCGGGAGTCATTTTAACTATGGCTACACCTTC. It translates to CASKSGSHFNYGYTF.

This clonotype ranks as large. The chain joins TRBV12-3 or TRBV12-4 to TRBJ1-2; D possibly corresponds to TRBD1 (5 bases). Trimming pared 2 bases from V and 6 bases from J, leaving 7 bases between. The CDR3 length is 12 residues. The CDR3 nucleotides are TGTGCCAGCAGTTTACAGGGAAATGGCTACACCTTC. Residues: CASSLQGNGYTF.

By sample share, this clonotype is large. The chain joins TRBV12-3 or TRBV12-4 to TRBJ1-2; D unresolved. Deletions cut 3 bases from V and 1 base from J, with 6 bases between. This CDR3 has 13 residues. CDR3 sequence reads: CASSFRDNYGYTF. In nucleotides, the CDR3 is TGTGCCAGCAGTTTTCGGGATAACTATGGCTACACCTTC.

This clonotype is medium-sized in the sample. The chain employs TRBV12-3 or TRBV12-4 and TRBJ1-2, with D possibly matching TRBD1 (6 bases). The CDR3 is 14 amino acids. With 5 bases removed from V and 6 bases from J, the gap between germline ends came to 16 bases. The CDR3 spells CASSRNLYRDGYTF. DNA for the CDR3: TGTGCCAGCAGTCGAAATCTATACAGGGATGGCTACACCTTC.

By frequency in the sample, this clonotype is medium-sized. The CDR3 reads CASSSEVFYGYTF. The CDR3 nucleotides are TGTGCCAGCAGTTCGGAGGTCTTCTATGGCTACACCTTC. This sequence joins TRBV12-3 or TRBV12-4 and TRBJ1-2, with D uncertain. Deletions cut 4 bases from V and 4 bases from J, with 10 bases between. The CDR3 length is 13 residues.

The J gene is TRBJ1-2, the V gene TRBV12-3 or TRBV12-4; TRBD1 matches 9 bases. The V and J ends lost 5 bases and 4 bases, in that order; junction bases with no gene match: 5. This CDR3 is 14 amino acids long. The DNA of the CDR3 is TGTGCCAGCAGTGAGGACAGGGGTGGCTATGGCTACACCTTC. Amino acids: CASSEDRGGYGYTF.

In its sample, this clonotype is hyperexpanded. This sequence joins TRBV12-3 or TRBV12-4 and TRBJ1-2; D not resolved. The CDR3 consists of 12 residues. With 5 bases removed from V and 6 bases from J, the gap between germline ends came to 10 bases. CDR3: CASSPNGDGYTF. CDR3 DNA sequence: TGTGCCAGCAGTCCTAACGGGGATGGCTACACCTTC.

The chain links TRBV12-3 or TRBV12-4 to TRBJ1-2; D is possibly TRBD1 (5 bases). The CDR3 contains 15 residues. V lost 7 bases and J 5 bases, leaving 20 bases between the germline ends. CDR3 loop: CASTTAGKGSYGYTF. The CDR3 nucleotides read TGTGCCAGCACAACCGCAGGGAAGGGTTCTTATGGCTACACCTTC.

Judged by abundance, this clonotype is large. J is TRBJ1-2 and V is TRBV12-3 or TRBV12-4; D not certain. The CDR3 loop spans 12 amino acids. Between the trimmed V and J ends, which lost 5 bases and 2 bases, there was a span of 6 bases. The CDR3 here is CASSVQNYGYTF. The CDR3 coding sequence is TGTGCCAGCAGTGTACAGAACTATGGCTACACCTTC.

The chain has TRBV12-3 or TRBV12-4 and TRBJ1-2; D is possibly TRBD1 (6 bases). Trimming removed 5 bases at V and 7 bases at J, with 14 bases between. The CDR3 has 13 amino acids. Written as DNA, the CDR3 is TGTGCCAGCAGTCCGGGCAGGGGCAGTGGCTACACCTTC. It codes for CASSPGRGSGYTF.

This clonotype is classed as hyperexpanded. V and J are TRBV12-3 or TRBV12-4 and TRBJ1-2, with D unresolved. The CDR3 has 15 residues. Trimming left V 6 bases short and J 0 bases short, with 14 bases between. CDR3 amino acids: CASSPRPRANYGYTF. In DNA, the CDR3 is TGTGCCAGCAGCCCCAGACCCAGAGCTAACTATGGCTACACCTTC.

The rearrangement links TRBV12-3 or TRBV12-4 to TRBJ1-2; TRBD1 agrees at 9 bases. J gave up 5 bases and V 6 bases, and 19 bases lay outside the gene matches. This CDR3 has 18 residues. CDR3 sequence: CASSRARGTGKGGYGYTF. The CDR3 bases are TGTGCCAGCAGCCGCGCAAGAGGGACAGGGAAAGGAGGGTATGGCTACACCTTC.

This clonotype is categorized as medium-sized. The CDR3 protein is CASSFVGIGGTGTNYGYTF. CDR3 in DNA: TGTGCCAGCAGTTTCGTTGGAATTGGAGGGACAGGGACAAACTATGGCTACACCTTC. V gene TRBV12-3 or TRBV12-4 combines with J gene TRBJ1-2; 9 bases match TRBD1. The CDR3 runs to 19 residues. Germline trimming cut 3 bases from V and 2 bases from J; bases unmatched to any gene: 16.

This clonotype is classed as medium-sized. The chain recombines TRBV12-3 or TRBV12-4 with TRBJ1-2; D not resolved. Trimming stripped 10 bases from V and 5 bases from J, with 20 bases between. The CDR3 runs 14 residues. The CDR3 coding sequence is TGTGCCACCACGGTAGAGAGAGGTCCGTATGGCTACACCTTC. This sequence encodes CATTVERGPYGYTF.

This clonotype is labeled medium-sized (0.01 to 0.1%). This chain joins TRBV12-3 or TRBV12-4 and TRBJ1-2, with a possible D match to TRBD1 (5 bases). There are 17 residues in the CDR3. Deletions cut 0 bases from V and 0 bases from J, with 14 bases between. The CDR3 coding sequence is TGTGCCAGCAGTTTAGCTCCTCAGGGTTTTACTAACTATGGCTACACCTTC. Its protein is CASSLAPQGFTNYGYTF.

This clonotype is classed as large. The V call is TRBV12-3 or TRBV12-4, the J call TRBJ1-2; D is possibly TRBD1 (5 bases). Trimming removed 5 bases at V and 7 bases at J, with 17 bases between. The CDR3 is 14 amino acids. Here the CDR3 DNA reads TGTGCCAGCAGTACGCTTTCGGGGCTTACTGGCTACACCTTC. It encodes CASSTLSGLTGYTF.

This clonotype is deemed large. The chain combines TRBV12-3 or TRBV12-4 with TRBJ1-2; D remains unclear. Trimming removed 6 bases at V and 7 bases at J, with 21 bases between. The CDR3 is made up of 15 amino acids. CDR3 sequence: CASSPGPRVHGGYTF. The CDR3 nucleotides read TGTGCCAGCAGCCCCGGGCCGAGGGTGCACGGTGGCTACACCTTC.

This clonotype is large by share. The chain carries TRBV12-3 or TRBV12-4 and TRBJ1-2; 9 bases line up with TRBD1. The length of the CDR3 is 13 residues. The ends lost 3 bases at V and 7 bases at J; junction bases unmatched: 3. The CDR3 sequence is CASSFRDRAGYTF. The CDR3 DNA is TGTGCCAGCAGTTTCCGGGACAGGGCTGGCTACACCTTC.

This clonotype occurred a few times. The chain has TRBV12-3 or TRBV12-4 and TRBJ1-2; no firm D call. This CDR3 has 12 amino acids. Trimming removed 1 base from V and 9 bases from J, with 9 bases in between. CDR3 loop: CASSLGSRRYTF. The CDR3 bases are TGTGCCAGCAGTTTAGGCAGTCGACGCTACACCTTC.